This T cell receptor beta chain was captured in a study of blood T cell repertoires in COVID-19. Sequencing used immunoSEQ multiplex PCR; TCRdb keeps in-frame clones, though not all of them. The data hold 90,000 to 120,000 clones, with roughly 84% observed a single time. Trimming stripped 3 bases from V and 4 bases from J, with 13 bases between. The V gene's germline CDR1 is SGDLS and CDR2 YYNGEE. This CDR3 has 15 amino acids. The sample was peripheral blood. The chain joins TRBV9 to TRBJ2-2, with a tentative D call TRBD2 (6 bases). The receptor was derived from a human donor in a cohort sampled during active COVID-19. CDR3 in amino acids: CASSETVGGTGELFF. In DNA form, the CDR3 reads TGTGCCAGCAGCGAGACGGTCGGGGGCACCGGGGAGCTGTTTTTT.